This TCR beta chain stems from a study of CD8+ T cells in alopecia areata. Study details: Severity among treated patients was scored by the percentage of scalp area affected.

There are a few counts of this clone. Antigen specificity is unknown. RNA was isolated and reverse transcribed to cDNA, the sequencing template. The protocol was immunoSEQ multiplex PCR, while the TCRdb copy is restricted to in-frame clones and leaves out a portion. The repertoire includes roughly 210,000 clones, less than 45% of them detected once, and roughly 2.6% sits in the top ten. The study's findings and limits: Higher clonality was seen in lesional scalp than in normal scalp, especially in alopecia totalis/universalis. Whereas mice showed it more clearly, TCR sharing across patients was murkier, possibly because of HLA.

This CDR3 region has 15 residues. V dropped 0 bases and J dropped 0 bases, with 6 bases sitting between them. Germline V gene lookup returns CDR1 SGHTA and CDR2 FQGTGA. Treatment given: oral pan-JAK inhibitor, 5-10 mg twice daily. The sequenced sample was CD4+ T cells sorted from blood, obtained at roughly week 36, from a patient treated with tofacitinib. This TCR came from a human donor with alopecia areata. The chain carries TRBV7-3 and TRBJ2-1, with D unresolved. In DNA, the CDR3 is TGTGCCAGCAGCTTAACAGCCAGCTCCTACAATGAGCAGTTCTTC. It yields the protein CASSLTASSYNEQFF.